This is a list of T cell receptor beta chains from one sample in a study of human T cells and chemical hapten exposure. One entry per CDR3 protein, called by TCRdb with MiXCR from the RACE reads. The repertoire holds some 38,000 distinct CDR3 sequences, around a tenth seen once, with 20% to 30% in the top ten. Here the sequenced sample was whole blood, taken in connection with sensitization to the hapten diphenylcyclopropenone (DPC). The origin of the receptors is a man in his fifties or sixties with alopecia areata. Some clones in this sample may be carry-over from other donors' samples. Each CDR3 is given with its conserved first and last residue. D genes are given only for firm matches. A clone size is listed for some rows: how often the clone was seen (once, few, many), or a class if it is expanded.

clone size: many; V gene: TRBV5-1; D gene: TRBD1; J gene: TRBJ2-3; CDR3 DNA: TGCGCCAGCAGCTTGGAGGGCAGGGGGCCAGATACGCAGTATTTT; CDR3 protein: CASSLEGRGPDTQYF
clone size: many; V gene: TRBV5-5; D gene: NA; J gene: TRBJ2-7; CDR3 DNA: TGTGCCAGCAGCCGAAGCTACGAGCAGTACTTC; CDR3 protein: CASSRSYEQYF
clone size: many; V gene: TRBV2; D gene: TRBD1; J gene: TRBJ1-1; CDR3 DNA: TGTGCCAGCAATAGAAGGGACAGGGGACCTGAAGCTTTCTTT; CDR3 protein: CASNRRDRGPEAFF
clone size: many; V gene: TRBV28; D gene: NA; J gene: TRBJ1-1; CDR3 DNA: TGTGCCAGCACCCAAAGCACTGAAGCTTTCTTT; CDR3 protein: CASTQSTEAFF
clone size: NA; V gene: TRBV10-1; D gene: TRBD2; J gene: TRBJ2-1; CDR3 DNA: TGCGCCAGCAGCAATGGATTAAATAGCGGGAGCTATCGTGAGCAGTTCTTC; CDR3 protein: CASSNGLNSGSYREQFF
clone size: many; V gene: TRBV29-1; D gene: NA; J gene: TRBJ2-1; CDR3 DNA: TGCAGCGTTGAAGATCGGCTTTTAGAGCAGTTCTTC; CDR3 protein: CSVEDRLLEQFF
clone size: few; V gene: TRBV9; D gene: NA; J gene: TRBJ2-3; CDR3 DNA: TGTGCCAGCAGCACGAGTCGGGAGACGCCAGATACGCAGTATTTT; CDR3 protein: CASSTSRETPDTQYF
clone size: many; V gene: TRBV7-8; D gene: NA; J gene: TRBJ2-7; CDR3 DNA: TGTGCCAGCAGCTTAGTGGAAGCATACGAGCAGTACTTC; CDR3 protein: CASSLVEAYEQYF
clone size: NA; V gene: TRBV6-5; D gene: TRBD1; J gene: TRBJ1-6; CDR3 DNA: TGTGCCAGCACCAAAGACAGGGGAGGTTCACCCCTCCACTTT; CDR3 protein: CASTKDRGGSPLHF
clone size: many; V gene: TRBV28; D gene: NA; J gene: TRBJ1-5; CDR3 DNA: TGTGCCAGCACCCGGTCCTTCATGCATCGCAATCAGCCCCAGCATTTT; CDR3 protein: CASTRSFMHRNQPQHF
clone size: NA; V gene: TRBV15; D gene: TRBD2; J gene: TRBJ2-3; CDR3 DNA: TGTGCCACCAGCGGGAGGGTTACAGATACGCAGTATTTT; CDR3 protein: CATSGRVTDTQYF
clone size: NA; V gene: TRBV3-1; D gene: TRBD1; J gene: TRBJ1-1; CDR3 DNA: TGTGCCAGCAGCTGGGACAGCAGAGCTTTCTTT; CDR3 protein: CASSWDSRAFF
clone size: few; V gene: TRBV5-1; D gene: TRBD1; J gene: TRBJ1-1; CDR3 DNA: TGCGCCAGCAAGACAGGGGGCCAGAACACTGAAGCTTTCTTT; CDR3 protein: CASKTGGQNTEAFF